The next 30 T cell receptor beta chains were all read from a single sample in a study of blood T cell repertoires in COVID-19. TCRdb's copy holds only in-frame clones and misses some; the assay was immunoSEQ multiplex PCR. The repertoire holds some 250,000 clones, with about 90% as singletons. Input material: PBMCs or T cells enriched from blood (not recorded which). All receptors come from a woman in her 40s with acute COVID-19.

In DNA form, the CDR3 reads TGTGCCAGCAGTGGGACTAGCGGGAGATACACCGGGGAGCTGTTTTTT. It yields the protein CASSGTSGRYTGELFF. V usage is TRBV25-1 and J usage is TRBJ2-2, with 13 bases fitting TRBD2. Per germline, CDR1 MGHDK and CDR2 SYGVNS. The CDR3 extends over 16 amino acids. Unmatched junction bases numbered 2, after V lost 4 bases and J lost 3 bases.

This clone is a singleton in its sample. The CDR3 is CASSLLAVNTDTQYF. The DNA of the CDR3 is TGTGCCAGCAGTCTCTTAGCAGTAAACACAGATACGCAGTATTTT. The chain has TRBV6-2 or TRBV6-3 and TRBJ2-3; D remains ambiguous. The CDR3 is made up of 15 amino acids. The V end lost 5 bases, the J end lost 2 bases, and 14 bases lay between the germline ends. Germline CDR1 reads MNHEY; CDR2 reads SVGEGT.

There are a few counts of this clone. This rearrangement joins TRBV5-1 to TRBJ1-1; TRBD1 matches 9 bases. CDR1 and CDR2 from the germline V gene are SGHRS and YFSETQ. The CDR3 runs 14 residues. V was pared by 4 bases and J by 1 base, with 2 bases of the junction left unmatched. CDR3 sequence: CASSKGQGNTEAFF. The CDR3 DNA reads TGCGCCAGCAGCAAGGGACAGGGGAACACTGAAGCTTTCTTT.

This sequence joins TRBV11-2 and TRBJ1-1, with D possibly TRBD1 on 6 matching bases. The germline gives CDR1 SGHAT, CDR2 FQNNGV. CDR3 size: 16 residues. Trimming cost V 7 bases and J 0 bases, with 18 bases left between them. The DNA for the CDR3 is TGTGCCAGCACCCCTGCCGGGACAAGGGTGAACACTGAAGCTTTCTTT. It translates to CASTPAGTRVNTEAFF.

The chain links TRBV11-3 to TRBJ1-1; 10 positions agree with TRBD1. V lost 7 bases, J lost 5 bases, and 4 bases stayed unmatched. This CDR3 contains 13 residues. Looked up from germline, CDR1 is SGHNT and CDR2 is YENEEA. CDR3 sequence: CASTGQGVTEAFF. The CDR3 DNA reads as TGTGCCAGCACTGGACAGGGGGTAACTGAAGCTTTCTTT.

The chain uses TRBV18 and TRBJ1-2, with 11 bases that match TRBD1. The CDR3 consists of 14 residues. J was trimmed by 4 bases and V by 4 bases; bases with no gene match: 2. Germline lookup yields CDR1 KGHSH and CDR2 LQKENI. CDR3 bases: TGTGCCAGCTCACAGGGACAGGGGGGCTATGGCTACACCTTC. Translated, it gives CASSQGQGGYGYTF.

This chain joins TRBV5-5 and TRBJ1-2, with D unresolved. Trimming took off 2 bases at V and 7 bases at J, with 12 bases between the two ends. The germline V gene has CDR1 SGHKS and CDR2 YYEKEE (reference sequence). This CDR3 comprises 13 residues. DNA for the CDR3: TGTGCCAGCAGCTTAACCGGGGATGGTGGCTACACCTTC. Its translation: CASSLTGDGGYTF.

With regard to this clone: A far bigger clonotype differs at one base, so this is likely a read error. The chain employs TRBV10-1 and TRBJ2-7; D perhaps matches TRBD1 (6 bases). The germline CDR1 and CDR2 sequences are WNHNN and SYGVQD (reference sequence). Trimming pared 6 bases from V and 0 bases from J, leaving 9 bases between. This CDR3 has 13 residues. CDR3 region: CASSLDSSYEQYF. The CDR3 coding sequence is TGCGCCAGCAGCTTGGACAGCTCCTACGAGCAGTACTTC.

The rearrangement uses TRBV19 and TRBJ2-7; a weak D match, TRBD1 (6 bases). Trimming removed 4 bases from V and 2 bases from J, with 12 bases in between. The CDR3 runs 14 residues. Germline-derived CDR1 and CDR2 are LNHDA and SQIVND (reference sequence). CDR3 sequence reads: CASSKPDRAYEQYF. The CDR3 bases are TGTGCCAGTAGTAAACCGGACAGAGCCTACGAGCAGTACTTC.

The rearrangement links TRBV5-4 to TRBJ2-7, with D possibly being TRBD1 (8 bases). V was clipped by 4 bases and J by 5 bases, with 22 bases between them. Germline V gene lookup returns CDR1 SGHNT and CDR2 YYREEE (reference sequence). CDR3 length: 16 residues. The CDR3 sequence: CASSRGDWTGFHEQYF. The CDR3 DNA reads as TGTGCCAGCAGCCGGGGGGATTGGACAGGGTTCCACGAGCAGTACTTC.

This chain connects TRBV27 to TRBJ1-5; D remains unclear. The V gene's germline CDR1 is MNHEY and CDR2 SMNVEV (reference sequence). CDR3 size: 13 residues. Trimming cost V 0 bases and J 9 bases, with 9 bases left between them. The CDR3 nucleotides are TGTGCCAGCAGTTTATCGTCGCGGCGGCCCCAGCATTTT. Translation: CASSLSSRRPQHF.

This chain connects TRBV18 to TRBJ2-1, with TRBD2 matching over 8 bases. Germline V gene lookup returns CDR1 KGHSH and CDR2 LQKENI. Trimming removed 1 base from V and 4 bases from J; junction bases left unmatched: 3. CDR3 size: 15 residues. CDR3 nucleotides: TGTGCCAGCTCACCACTTAGCGGGGATTACAATGAGCAGTTCTTC. Amino acids: CASSPLSGDYNEQFF. The full variable domain, with the rest looked up from reference TRBV18 and TRBJ2-1, is NAGVMQNPRHLVRRRGQEARLRCSPMKGHSHVYWYRQLPEEGLKFMVYLQKENIIDESGMPKERFSAEFPKEGPSILRIQQVVRGDSAAYFCASSPLSGDYNEQFFGPGTRLTVL.

The rearrangement links TRBV29-1 to TRBJ2-1; 13 bases are shared with TRBD2. Trimming at V came to 4 bases and at J to 8 bases, leaving 8 bases not matched to a gene. The V gene's germline CDR1 is SQVTM and CDR2 ANQGSEA. This CDR3 is 15 amino acids long. CDR3 bases: TGCAGCGTTGTCGTTTGGACTAGCGGGAGTTATGAGCAGTTCTTC. It codes for CSVVVWTSGSYEQFF.

The chain has TRBV5-1 and TRBJ1-2; 7 bases are shared with TRBD1. The J segment lost 5 bases and the V segment lost 5 bases, leaving 18 bases of the junction unmatched. Germline V gives CDR1 SGHRS, CDR2 YFSETQ. The CDR3 runs to 17 residues. CDR3 DNA sequence: TGCGCCAGCAGACGACAGGGCGAACTCACGGATAAGTATGGCTACACCTTC. Translation gives CASRRQGELTDKYGYTF. The full variable domain, in which reference TRBV5-1 and TRBJ1-2 provide the parts outside the CDR3, is KAGVTQTPRYLIKTRGQQVTLSCSPISGHRSVSWYQQTPGQGLQFLFEYFSETQRNKGNFPGRFSGRQFSNSRSEMNVSTLELGDSALYLCASRRQGELTDKYGYTFGSGTRLTVV.

The V gene is TRBV3-1 (or the pseudogene TRBV3-2), the J gene TRBJ2-2, with 7 bases aligning to TRBD2. The CDR3 extends over 16 amino acids. V trimming: 2 bases; J trimming: 3 bases; junction bases outside the gene matches: 6. The germline V gene has CDR1 LGHDT and CDR2 YNNKEL (reference sequence). The CDR3 bases are TGTGCCAGCAGCCAACGCGGGAGAGGGGACACCGGGGAGCTGTTTTTT. This gives the protein CASSQRGRGDTGELFF.

This chain joins TRBV27 and TRBJ2-7, with 12 bases aligning to TRBD2. The CDR3 length is 18 residues. CDR1 and CDR2 (germline): MNHEY, SMNVEV (reference sequence). The V gene end was trimmed by 0 bases and the J gene end by 4 bases; junction bases not matched to a gene: 10. Here the CDR3 reads CASSLSSTSGGGGYEQYF. The CDR3 bases are TGTGCCAGCAGTTTATCTTCGACTAGCGGGGGTGGGGGTTACGAGCAGTACTTC.

The chain couples TRBV29-1 to TRBJ2-3; 10 nucleotides match TRBD2. The CDR3 totals 14 residues. V lost 4 bases to trimming and J lost 6 bases; unmatched junction nucleotides: 7. Germline loops: CDR1 SQVTM, CDR2 ANQGSEA. Here the CDR3 reads CSVVAGGTFDTQYF. In nucleotides, the CDR3 is TGCAGCGTTGTAGCGGGAGGCACTTTTGATACGCAGTATTTT.

This clone was detected once. This chain connects TRBV19 to TRBJ1-5; 10 nucleotides match TRBD1. V trimming: 1 base; J trimming: 6 bases; junction bases outside the gene matches: 6. CDR1 and CDR2 (germline): LNHDA, SQIVND (reference sequence). The CDR3 loop spans 16 amino acids. The CDR3 loop reads CASSIGTGGGGQPQHF. For the CDR3, the DNA is TGTGCCAGTAGTATAGGGACAGGGGGAGGCGGTCAGCCCCAGCATTTT.

This chain links TRBV11-2 with TRBJ2-1; 7 bases fit TRBD2. The V gene end was trimmed by 3 bases and the J gene end by 5 bases; junction bases not matched to a gene: 7. Per the germline V gene, CDR1 is SGHAT and CDR2 is FQNNGV. The CDR3 sequence is 15 residues long. The CDR3 DNA reads as TGTGCCAGCAGCTTGGGGGAGGGGTTTCACAATGAGCAGTTCTTC. Translation gives CASSLGEGFHNEQFF.

The rearrangement joins TRBV7-2 to TRBJ1-1; TRBD1 matches 11 bases. There are 16 residues in the CDR3. CDR1 and CDR2 (germline): SGHTA, FQGNSA. After removal of 5 bases from V and 2 bases from J, the junction contained 7 bases not matched to a gene. CDR3 sequence: CASSTRTGGPNTEAFF. The CDR3 DNA reads as TGTGCCAGCAGCACGCGGACAGGGGGCCCCAACACTGAAGCTTTCTTT.

The rearrangement uses TRBV9 and TRBJ2-7; no definite D call. Germline V lookup: CDR1 SGDLS, CDR2 YYNGEE. Trimming pared 3 bases from V and 4 bases from J, leaving 11 bases between. CDR3 size: 13 residues. CDR3 DNA: TGTGCCAGCAGCGCACCCCCTAGGTACGAGCAGTACTTC. It yields the protein CASSAPPRYEQYF. The full variable domain, completed using reference TRBV9 and TRBJ2-7, is DSGVTQTPKHLITATGQRVTLRCSPRSGDLSVYWYQQSLDQGLQFLIQYYNGEERAKGNILERFSAQQFPDLHSELNLSSLELGDSALYFCASSAPPRYEQYFGPGTRLTVT.

The genes are TRBV15 and TRBJ2-7, with TRBD2 identical over 8 bases. V shed 0 bases and J 3 bases; nucleotides not matched to a gene: 7. The CDR3 is made up of 16 amino acids. Germline V gene lookup returns CDR1 LNHNV and CDR2 YYDKDF (reference sequence). The CDR3: CATSREAGGALYEQYF. CDR3 nucleotides: TGTGCCACCAGCAGAGAGGCGGGAGGAGCCCTCTACGAGCAGTACTTC.

The chain carries TRBV4-2 and TRBJ1-4; D unclear. This CDR3 contains 15 residues. V lost 1 base, J lost 6 bases, and 12 bases lay in between. The germline CDR1 and CDR2 sequences are LGHNA and YNFKEQ. CDR3 in DNA: TGTGCCAGCAGCCAAGGTTCCAGGAGGGATGAAAAACTGTTTTTT. Amino acid sequence: CASSQGSRRDEKLFF.

The chain combines TRBV7-8 with TRBJ2-1; the D gene is possibly TRBD2 (5 bases). The CDR3 sequence is 13 residues long. The V end lost 3 bases, the J end lost 6 bases, and 9 bases lay between the germline ends. Germline-derived CDR1 and CDR2 are SGHVS and FQNEAQ. CDR3 protein: CASSFGLSNEQFF. Here the CDR3 DNA reads TGTGCCAGCAGCTTTGGACTGTCCAATGAGCAGTTCTTC. Using reference TRBV7-8 and TRBJ2-1 for the parts outside the CDR3, the full variable domain is GAGVSQSPRYKVAKRGQDVALRCDPISGHVSLFWYQQALGQGPEFLTYFQNEAQLDKSGLPSDRFFAERPEGSVSTLKIQRTQQEDSAVYLCASSFGLSNEQFFGPGTRLTVL.

This chain links TRBV11-2 with TRBJ2-3; the D gene is possibly TRBD2 (5 bases). Germline-derived CDR1 and CDR2 are SGHAT and FQNNGV. CDR3 size: 14 residues. The V and J ends lost 3 bases and 1 base respectively, with 8 bases between them. The chain's CDR3 is CASSFKGGTDTQYF. CDR3 coding DNA: TGTGCCAGCAGCTTTAAGGGAGGCACAGATACGCAGTATTTT.

This clone was seen more than once but under ten times. CDR3: CASSQEWDNPNTGELFF. The DNA of the CDR3 is TGTGCCAGCAGCCAAGAGTGGGACAACCCCAACACCGGGGAGCTGTTTTTT. The chain has TRBV3-1 (or the pseudogene TRBV3-2) and TRBJ2-2, with D possibly TRBD1 on 6 matching bases. The CDR3 runs 17 residues. V dropped 0 bases and J dropped 2 bases, with 13 bases sitting between them. The germline V gene has CDR1 LGHDT and CDR2 YNNKEL (reference sequence).

The chain employs TRBV19 and TRBJ2-1; 7 bases map to TRBD2. V was clipped by 2 bases and J by 4 bases; unmatched bases: 2. This CDR3 is 14 amino acids long. Germline CDR1 LNHDA, CDR2 SQIVND (reference sequence). CDR3 residues: CASSISGMYNEQFF. The CDR3 DNA sequence: TGTGCCAGTAGTATAAGCGGGATGTACAATGAGCAGTTCTTC.

The chain combines TRBV9 with TRBJ2-7; D not certain. With 0 bases removed from V and 6 bases from J, the gap between germline ends came to 16 bases. This CDR3 has 15 residues. The germline gives CDR1 SGDLS, CDR2 YYNGEE. CDR3 region: CASSVDGRPPAEQYF. The CDR3 nucleotides are TGTGCCAGCAGCGTAGACGGCAGGCCTCCGGCCGAGCAGTACTTC.

V gene TRBV11-2 combines with J gene TRBJ1-3; D remains ambiguous. CDR3 size: 13 residues. Trimming stripped 7 bases from V and 0 bases from J, with 7 bases between. From germline, CDR1 is SGHAT and CDR2 FQNNGV. CDR3 residues: CASMRSSGNTIYF. The CDR3, as DNA: TGTGCCAGCATGAGGAGCTCTGGAAACACCATATATTTT.

Here the CDR3 reads CASSEQGKPQHF. CDR3 bases: TGTGCCAGCAGTGAACAGGGGAAGCCCCAGCATTTT. The chain is built from TRBV25-1 and TRBJ1-5; possible D gene TRBD1, 6 bases. In germline, CDR1 is MGHDK, CDR2 SYGVNS. V was shortened by 2 bases and J by 8 bases, with 7 bases between the two germline ends. The CDR3 contains 12 residues.